The source of this TCR beta chain is a study of blood T cell repertoires in COVID-19. This CDR3 contains 16 residues. The V and J ends lost 3 bases and 3 bases respectively, with 14 bases between them. The germline V gene encodes CDR1 KGHDR and CDR2 SFDVKD. TCRdb's copy holds only in-frame clones and misses some; the assay was immunoSEQ multiplex PCR. The sample consists of 73,000 or so clones, more than 80% of them appearing once. This chain links TRBV24-1 with TRBJ1-5; TRBD1 is a possible D gene (6 bases). Sequenced input: peripheral blood. This sequence was found in a man aged 30 to 39 with acute or convalescent COVID-19. The CDR3 DNA follows: TGTGCCACCAGTGATAACAGGGTAGCCCCCAATCAGCCCCAGCATTTT. Its protein product is CATSDNRVAPNQPQHF.